One and the same sample provided the 18 T cell receptor beta chains below, sequenced in a study of T cells in Graves' hyperthyroidism and ophthalmopathy. Amplification yielded TCR beta CDR3 regions, with RNA transcripts as the source. The HTBI primer set served for first-round RT-PCR of the TCR CDR3. TCRdb ran MiXCR on the multiplex PCR reads and lists one entry per CDR3 protein. The repertoire includes around 300,000 distinct CDR3 sequences, over 20% of them detected once, and roughly 60% sits in the top ten. Source material: blood. These receptors came from a man under 40 with Graves' ophthalmopathy.

This clonotype was picked up a small number of times. The chain carries TRBV11-1 and TRBJ1-1; D is undetermined. The germline gives CDR1 SGHAT, CDR2 FQDESV (reference sequence). The CDR3 totals 15 residues. With 0 bases removed from V and 4 bases from J, the gap between germline ends came to 12 bases. The CDR3 loop is CASSLAPTSGTEAFF. The CDR3 DNA reads TGTGCCAGCAGCTTAGCTCCTACGTCGGGCACTGAAGCTTTCTTT. Complete variable domain (other parts from reference TRBV11-1 and TRBJ1-1): EAEVAQSPRYKITEKSQAVAFWCDPISGHATLYWYRQILGQGPELLVQFQDESVVDDSQLPKDRFSAERLKGVDSTLKIQPAELGDSAMYLCASSLAPTSGTEAFFGQGTRLTVV.

Many counts were recorded for this clonotype. The genes are TRBV6-1 and TRBJ1-2, with TRBD1 as a possible D gene (6 bases). The germline V gene has CDR1 MNHNS and CDR2 SASEGT. This CDR3 region has 12 residues. V gave up 4 bases and J gave up 8 bases, with 11 bases separating them. CDR3 sequence reads: CASSGTGSGYTF. The CDR3 nucleotides are TGTGCCAGCAGTGGAACAGGGTCAGGCTACACCTTC.

The rearrangement uses TRBV28 and TRBJ1-2; D is unresolved. In germline, CDR1 is MDHEN, CDR2 SYDVKM. The CDR3 length is 13 residues. The germline V and J ends were trimmed by 6 bases and 0 bases, with 8 bases remaining between them. CDR3 residues: CASRIQSNYGYTF. DNA of the CDR3: TGTGCCAGCAGGATACAGTCTAACTATGGCTACACCTTC.

The chain links TRBV5-1 to TRBJ2-3, with D maybe TRBD2 (6 bases). Germline V gene lookup returns CDR1 SGHRS and CDR2 YFSETQ. The V and J ends lost 2 bases and 4 bases respectively, with 8 bases between them. This CDR3 has 13 amino acids. CDR3: CASSFGEADTQYF. CDR3 in DNA: TGCGCCAGCAGCTTTGGGGAGGCAGATACGCAGTATTTT.

The chain recombines TRBV5-6 with TRBJ1-2; tentatively, D is TRBD1 (5 bases). CDR1 is SGHDT and CDR2 is YYEEEE in the germline V gene. The CDR3 loop spans 14 amino acids. V was clipped by 4 bases and J by 3 bases, with 13 bases between them. CDR3 sequence: CASSRPGTDYGYTF. CDR3 in DNA: TGTGCCAGCAGCCGCCCCGGGACGGACTATGGCTACACCTTC.

V usage is TRBV10-3 and J usage is TRBJ2-3; possibly TRBD1 or TRBD2 for D (5 bases each). Germline CDR1 is ENHRY and CDR2 is SYGVKD. This CDR3 region has 14 residues. The ends were cut back, 6 bases at V and 1 base at J, with 11 bases in the middle. The CDR3 here is CAIREGPRTDTQYF. The CDR3 nucleotides read TGTGCCATCAGAGAGGGACCGCGCACAGATACGCAGTATTTT.

The chain combines TRBV7-3 with TRBJ2-3; D perhaps matches TRBD2 (6 bases). Germline assignment: CDR1 SGHTA and CDR2 FQGTGA. The ends were cut back, 3 bases at V and 1 base at J, with 14 bases in the middle. CDR3 length: 16 residues. CDR3 bases: TGTGCCAGCAGCTTCGGGACTCTAGAGGGCACAGATACGCAGTATTTT. Encoded protein: CASSFGTLEGTDTQYF. The complete variable domain, with remaining parts taken from reference TRBV7-3 and TRBJ2-3, reads GAGVSQTPSNKVTEKGKYVELRCDPISGHTALYWYRQSLGQGPEFLIYFQGTGAADDSGLPNDRFFAVRPEGSVSTLKIQRTERGDSAVYLCASSFGTLEGTDTQYFGPGTRLTVL.

This clonotype was observed a handful of times. The genes are TRBV10-3 and TRBJ2-5; unclear D gene. The ends were cut back, 5 bases at V and 5 bases at J, with 6 bases in the middle. CDR3 length: 11 residues. Germline-derived CDR1 and CDR2 are ENHRY and SYGVKD. The CDR3 DNA reads TGTGCCATCAGTACTCGGGAGACCCAGTACTTC. It encodes CAISTRETQYF.

In its sample, this clonotype was seen once. CDR3 sequence: CASSELGNTIYF. The CDR3 nucleotides are TGTGCCAGCAGTGAACTCGGAAACACCATATATTTT. The chain uses TRBV6-1 and TRBJ1-3; D is ambiguous. CDR1 MNHNS and CDR2 SASEGT come from the germline V gene. V was pared by 2 bases and J by 4 bases, with 3 bases between. The CDR3 runs to 12 residues.

This clonotype was detected many times. The chain uses TRBV2 and TRBJ1-2; 10 nucleotides line up with TRBD1. J was trimmed by 3 bases and V by 8 bases; bases with no gene match: 9. The CDR3 covers 15 residues. Germline loops: CDR1 SNHLY, CDR2 FYNNEI. In nucleotides, the CDR3 is TGTGCCAGCCTTGGACAGGGGGAAGTGGACTATGGCTACACCTTC. It translates to CASLGQGEVDYGYTF. Full variable domain (outside the CDR3, taken from reference TRBV2 and TRBJ1-2): EPEVTQTPSHQVTQMGQEVILRCVPISNHLYFYWYRQILGQKVEFLVSFYNNEISEKSEIFDDQFSVERPDGSNFTLKIRSTKLEDSAMYFCASLGQGEVDYGYTFGSGTRLTVV.

This clonotype was found many times. This chain connects TRBV30 to TRBJ1-3, with 8 bases identical to TRBD1. The CDR3 consists of 14 residues. Germline loops: CDR1 GTSNPN, CDR2 SVGIG (reference sequence). The V gene end was trimmed by 7 bases and the J gene end by 1 base; junction bases not matched to a gene: 6. The CDR3 sequence is CAYDRGGSGNTIYF. The CDR3 DNA reads as TGTGCCTACGACAGGGGAGGGTCTGGAAACACCATATATTTT. Complete variable domain (other parts from reference TRBV30 and TRBJ1-3): SQTIHQWPATLVQPVGSPLSLECTVEGTSNPNLYWYRQAAGRGLQLLFYSVGIGQISSEVPQNLSASRPQDRQFILSSKKLLLSDSGFYLCAYDRGGSGNTIYFGEGSWLTVV.

This clonotype was recorded at least ten times. The chain recombines TRBV18 with TRBJ2-3; 7 nucleotides align to TRBD2. The V gene end was trimmed by 3 bases and the J gene end by 1 base; junction bases not matched to a gene: 1. The CDR3 has 14 amino acids. Germline loops: CDR1 KGHSH, CDR2 LQKENI. The CDR3 region has the DNA TGTGCCAGCTCACCGGGAGGGGGCACAGATACGCAGTATTTT. Translated: CASSPGGGTDTQYF.

This clonotype has just a few counts. The chain links TRBV7-8 to TRBJ2-5; no firm D call. The germline V and J ends were trimmed by 6 bases and 2 bases, with 10 bases remaining between them. From germline, CDR1 is SGHVS and CDR2 FQNEAQ. CDR3 length equals 13 residues. The CDR3 DNA follows: TGTGCCAGCAGGTATACAGCTCAAGAGACCCAGTACTTC. Amino acids: CASRYTAQETQYF.

The chain couples TRBV20-1 to TRBJ1-2; D is perhaps TRBD1 (5 bases). The CDR3 contains 17 residues. From germline, CDR1 is DFQATT and CDR2 SNEGSKA (reference sequence). V was shortened by 1 base and J by 3 bases, with 21 bases between the two germline ends. The CDR3 region is CSARGPGTRARDYGYTF. Here the CDR3 DNA reads TGCAGTGCTAGAGGCCCCGGGACCAGGGCCCGGGACTATGGCTACACCTTC.

The table lists this clonotype with many counts. The chain uses TRBV27 and TRBJ2-3, with TRBD1 identical over 9 bases. This CDR3 is 14 amino acids long. The junction had 4 bases not matched to a gene; V was cut back by 2 bases and J by 7 bases. In germline, CDR1 is MNHEY, CDR2 SMNVEV (reference sequence). CDR3 DNA: TGTGCCAGCAGTTTAGCCAACAGGGGGCATACGCAGTATTTT. It codes for CASSLANRGHTQYF.

This clonotype was recorded a few times. The chain joins TRBV30 to TRBJ1-5; maybe TRBD1 (5 bases). CDR3 size: 13 residues. Germline CDR1 is GTSNPN and CDR2 is SVGIG (reference sequence). V was trimmed by 1 base and J by 3 bases, leaving 7 bases between them. The CDR3 nucleotides read TGTGCCTGGAGTGGAGGGACCAATCAGCCCCAGCATTTT. Protein: CAWSGGTNQPQHF.

The chain uses TRBV10-3 and TRBJ1-3; TRBD1 is a possible D gene (5 bases). V lost 0 bases to trimming and J lost 6 bases, with 9 bases between them. CDR1 and CDR2 (germline): ENHRY, SYGVKD. The CDR3 is 14 residues long. The CDR3 spells CAISESGQTNTIYF. The CDR3 DNA reads as TGTGCCATCAGTGAGTCGGGGCAGACAAACACCATATATTTT.

This clonotype was picked up many times. This chain links TRBV11-2 with TRBJ2-7; 10 bases agree with TRBD2. CDR1 and CDR2 (germline): SGHAT, FQNNGV. CDR3 length: 15 amino acids. V dropped 5 bases and J dropped 1; count of bases not matched to a gene: 5. The CDR3 spells CASSPSGSASYEQYF. The CDR3 DNA is TGTGCCAGCAGCCCTAGCGGGAGTGCTTCCTACGAGCAGTACTTC.